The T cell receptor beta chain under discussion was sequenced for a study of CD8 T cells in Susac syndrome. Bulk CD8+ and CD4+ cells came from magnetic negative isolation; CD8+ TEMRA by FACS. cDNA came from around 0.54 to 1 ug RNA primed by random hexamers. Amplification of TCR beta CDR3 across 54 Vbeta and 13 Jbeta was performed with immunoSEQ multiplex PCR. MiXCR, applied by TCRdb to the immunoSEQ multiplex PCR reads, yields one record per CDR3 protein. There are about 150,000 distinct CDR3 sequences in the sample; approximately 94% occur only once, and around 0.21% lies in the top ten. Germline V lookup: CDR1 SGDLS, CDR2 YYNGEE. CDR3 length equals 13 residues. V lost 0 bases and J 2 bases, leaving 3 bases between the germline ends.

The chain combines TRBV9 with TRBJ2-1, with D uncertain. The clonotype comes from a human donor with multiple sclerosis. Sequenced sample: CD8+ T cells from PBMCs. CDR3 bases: TGTGCCAGCAGCGTAGAACCCTACAATGAGCAGTTCTTC. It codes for CASSVEPYNEQFF.